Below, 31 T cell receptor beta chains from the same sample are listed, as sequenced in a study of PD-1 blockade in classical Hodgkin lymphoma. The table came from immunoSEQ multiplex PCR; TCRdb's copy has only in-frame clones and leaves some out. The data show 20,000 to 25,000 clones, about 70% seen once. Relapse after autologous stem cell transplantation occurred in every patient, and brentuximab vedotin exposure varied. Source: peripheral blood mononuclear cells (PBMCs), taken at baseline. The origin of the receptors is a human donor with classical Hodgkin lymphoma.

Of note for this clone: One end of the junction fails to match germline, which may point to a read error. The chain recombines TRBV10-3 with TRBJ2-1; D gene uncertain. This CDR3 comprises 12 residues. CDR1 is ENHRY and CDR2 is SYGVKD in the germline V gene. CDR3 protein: CAISESLNEQFF. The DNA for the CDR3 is TGTGCCATCAGCGAGTCCTTAAATGAGCAGTTCTTC.

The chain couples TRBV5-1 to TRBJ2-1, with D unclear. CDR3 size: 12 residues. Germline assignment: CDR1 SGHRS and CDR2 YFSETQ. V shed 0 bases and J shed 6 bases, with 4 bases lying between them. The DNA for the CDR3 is TGCGCCAGCAGCTTGGTTCTCAATGAGCAGTTCTTC. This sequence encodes CASSLVLNEQFF.

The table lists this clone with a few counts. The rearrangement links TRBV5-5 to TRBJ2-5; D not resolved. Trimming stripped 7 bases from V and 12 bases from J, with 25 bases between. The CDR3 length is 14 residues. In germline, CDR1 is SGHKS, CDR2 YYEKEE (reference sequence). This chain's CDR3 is CASSLLLPNEFEYF. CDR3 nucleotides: TGTGCCAGCTCTTTGCTTCTCCCGAACGAGTTTGAGTACTTC.

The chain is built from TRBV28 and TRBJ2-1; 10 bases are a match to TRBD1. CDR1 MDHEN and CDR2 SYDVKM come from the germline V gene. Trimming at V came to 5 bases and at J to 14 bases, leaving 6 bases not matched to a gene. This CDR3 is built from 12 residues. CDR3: CASSGTGTGEFF. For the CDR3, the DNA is TGTGCCAGCAGTGGAACCGGGACAGGGGAGTTCTTC.

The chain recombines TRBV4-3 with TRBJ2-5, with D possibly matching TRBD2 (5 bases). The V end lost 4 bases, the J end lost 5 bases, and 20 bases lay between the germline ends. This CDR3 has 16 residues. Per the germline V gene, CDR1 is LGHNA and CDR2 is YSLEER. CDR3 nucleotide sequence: TGCGCCAGCAGCCCTGGAGTGGCAGGACTTCCCGAGACCCAGTACTTC. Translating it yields CASSPGVAGLPETQYF.

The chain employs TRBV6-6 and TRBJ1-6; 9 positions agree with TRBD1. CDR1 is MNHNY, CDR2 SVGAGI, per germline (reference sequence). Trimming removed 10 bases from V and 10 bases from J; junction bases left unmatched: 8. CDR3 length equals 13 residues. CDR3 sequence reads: CATQGQGSSPLHF. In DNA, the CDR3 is TGTGCCACCCAAGGACAGGGGAGCTCACCCCTCCACTTT.

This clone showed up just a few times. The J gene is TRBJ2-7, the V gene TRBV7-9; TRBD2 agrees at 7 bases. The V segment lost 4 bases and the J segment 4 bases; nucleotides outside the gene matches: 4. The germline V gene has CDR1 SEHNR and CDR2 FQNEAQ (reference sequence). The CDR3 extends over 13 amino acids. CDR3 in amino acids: CASSSPGGYEQYF. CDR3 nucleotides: TGTGCCAGCAGCTCCCCCGGGGGGTACGAGCAGTACTTC. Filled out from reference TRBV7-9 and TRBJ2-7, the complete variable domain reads DTGVSQNPRHKITKRGQNVTFRCDPISEHNRLYWYRQTLGQGPEFLTYFQNEAQLEKSRLLSDRFSAERPKGSFSTLEIQRTEQGDSAMYLCASSSPGGYEQYFGPGTRLTVT.

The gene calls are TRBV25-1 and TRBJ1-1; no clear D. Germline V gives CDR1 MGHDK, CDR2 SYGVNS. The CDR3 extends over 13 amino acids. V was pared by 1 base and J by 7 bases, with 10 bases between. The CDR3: CASSEWGEGEAFF. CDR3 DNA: TGTGCCAGCAGTGAATGGGGTGAGGGTGAAGCTTTCTTT.

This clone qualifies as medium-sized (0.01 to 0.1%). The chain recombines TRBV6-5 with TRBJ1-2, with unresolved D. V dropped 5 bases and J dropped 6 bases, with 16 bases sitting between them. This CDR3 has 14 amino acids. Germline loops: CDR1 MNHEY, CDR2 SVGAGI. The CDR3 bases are TGTGCCAGCAGTCTAGTCGGCGCTGCCGATGGCTACACCTTC. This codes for CASSLVGAADGYTF.

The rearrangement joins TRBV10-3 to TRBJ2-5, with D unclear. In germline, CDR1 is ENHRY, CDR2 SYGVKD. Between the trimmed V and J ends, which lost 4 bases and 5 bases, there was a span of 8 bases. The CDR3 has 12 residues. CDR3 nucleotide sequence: TGTGCCATCAGTGGTGGTGGTGAGACCCAGTACTTC. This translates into CAISGGGETQYF.

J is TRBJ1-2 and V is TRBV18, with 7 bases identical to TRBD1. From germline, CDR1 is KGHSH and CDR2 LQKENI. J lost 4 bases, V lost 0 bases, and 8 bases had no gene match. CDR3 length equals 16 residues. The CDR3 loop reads CASSPPGQLGGYGYTF. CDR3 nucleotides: TGTGCCAGCTCACCACCGGGACAGCTGGGAGGCTATGGCTACACCTTC.

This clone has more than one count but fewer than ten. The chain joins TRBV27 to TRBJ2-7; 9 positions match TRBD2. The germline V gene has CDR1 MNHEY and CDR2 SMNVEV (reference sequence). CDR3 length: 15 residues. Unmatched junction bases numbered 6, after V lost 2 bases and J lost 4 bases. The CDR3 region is CASSLGPTSGYEQYF. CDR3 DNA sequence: TGTGCCAGCAGTTTAGGTCCGACTAGCGGATACGAGCAGTACTTC.

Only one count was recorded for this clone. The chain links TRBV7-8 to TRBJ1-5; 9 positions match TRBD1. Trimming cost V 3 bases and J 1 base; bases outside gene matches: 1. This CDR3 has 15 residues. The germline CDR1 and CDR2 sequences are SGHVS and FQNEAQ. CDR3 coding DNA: TGTGCCAGCAGCTTTGGACAGGGGAGCAATCAGCCCCAGCATTTT. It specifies CASSFGQGSNQPQHF.

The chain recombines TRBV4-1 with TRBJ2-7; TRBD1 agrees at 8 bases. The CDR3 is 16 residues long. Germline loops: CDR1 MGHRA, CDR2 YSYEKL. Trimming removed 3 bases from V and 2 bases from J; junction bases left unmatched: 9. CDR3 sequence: CASSQPVRTGTYEQYF. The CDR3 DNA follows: TGCGCCAGCAGCCAGCCTGTACGGACAGGGACCTACGAGCAGTACTTC.

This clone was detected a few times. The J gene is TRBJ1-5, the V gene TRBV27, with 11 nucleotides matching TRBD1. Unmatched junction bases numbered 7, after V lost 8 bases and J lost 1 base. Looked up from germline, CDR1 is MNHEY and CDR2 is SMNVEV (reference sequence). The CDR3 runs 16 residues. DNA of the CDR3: TGTGCCAGCGGACAGGGGGCGGGTACGAGCAATCAGCCCCAGCATTTT. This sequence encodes CASGQGAGTSNQPQHF.

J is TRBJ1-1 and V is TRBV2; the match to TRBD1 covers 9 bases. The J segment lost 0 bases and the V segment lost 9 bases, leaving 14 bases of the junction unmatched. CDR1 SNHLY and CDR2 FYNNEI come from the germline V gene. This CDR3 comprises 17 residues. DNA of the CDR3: TGTGCCAGTAGGCCCCGGAGTGGGACAGGGTTGAACACTGAAGCTTTCTTT. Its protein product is CASRPRSGTGLNTEAFF.

DNA for the CDR3: TGTGCCAGTAGTATAGGGGACGGACTAAGGACTGAAGCTTTCTTT. Translated: CASSIGDGLRTEAFF. J is TRBJ1-1 and V is TRBV19; possible D gene TRBD1, 5 bases. Per germline, CDR1 LNHDA and CDR2 SQIVND (reference sequence). Deletions cut 1 base from V and 5 bases from J, with 14 bases between. The CDR3 extends over 15 amino acids.

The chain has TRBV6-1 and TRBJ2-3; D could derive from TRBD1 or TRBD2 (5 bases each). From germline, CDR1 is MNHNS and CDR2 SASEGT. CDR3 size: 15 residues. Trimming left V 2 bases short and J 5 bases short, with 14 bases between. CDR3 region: CASSERGAPLDTQYF. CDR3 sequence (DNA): TGTGCCAGCAGTGAAAGGGGAGCCCCTCTAGATACGCAGTATTTT.

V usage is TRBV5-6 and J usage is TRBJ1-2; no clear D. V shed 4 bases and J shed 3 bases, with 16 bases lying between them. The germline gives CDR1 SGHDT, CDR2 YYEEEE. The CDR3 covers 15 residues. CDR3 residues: CASSQLADFDYGYTF. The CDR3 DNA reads TGTGCCAGCAGCCAATTAGCGGATTTCGACTATGGCTACACCTTC.

The DNA for the CDR3 is TGTGCCAGCAGTTACTTCGGGACAGGGTCTGGCAATGAGCAGTTCTTC. Amino acid sequence: CASSYFGTGSGNEQFF. The V call is TRBV6-5, the J call TRBJ2-1, with 9 positions matching TRBD1. The junction had 7 bases not matched to a gene; V was cut back by 1 base and J by 6 bases. This CDR3 is 16 amino acids long. Per germline, CDR1 MNHEY and CDR2 SVGAGI.

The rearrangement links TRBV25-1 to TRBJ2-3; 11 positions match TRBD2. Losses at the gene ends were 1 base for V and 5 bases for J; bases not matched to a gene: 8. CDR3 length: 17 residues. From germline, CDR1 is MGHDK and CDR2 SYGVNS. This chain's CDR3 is CASSESVIAGGQDTQYF. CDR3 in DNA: TGTGCCAGCAGTGAATCGGTGATAGCGGGGGGGCAAGATACGCAGTATTTT.

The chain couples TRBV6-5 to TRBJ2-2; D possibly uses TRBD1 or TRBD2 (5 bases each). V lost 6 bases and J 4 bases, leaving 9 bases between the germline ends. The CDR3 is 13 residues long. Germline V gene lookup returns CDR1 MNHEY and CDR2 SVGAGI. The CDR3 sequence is CASSEGSTGELFF. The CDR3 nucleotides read TGTGCCAGCAGCGAGGGGAGCACCGGGGAGCTGTTTTTT.

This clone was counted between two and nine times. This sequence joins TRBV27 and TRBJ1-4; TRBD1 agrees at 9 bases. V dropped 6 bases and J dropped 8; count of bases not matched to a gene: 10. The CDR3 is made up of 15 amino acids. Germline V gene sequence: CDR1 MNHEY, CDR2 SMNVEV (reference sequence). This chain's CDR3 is CASSFFPGQGEKLFF. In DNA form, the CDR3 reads TGTGCCAGCAGCTTTTTCCCGGGACAGGGAGAAAAACTGTTTTTT.

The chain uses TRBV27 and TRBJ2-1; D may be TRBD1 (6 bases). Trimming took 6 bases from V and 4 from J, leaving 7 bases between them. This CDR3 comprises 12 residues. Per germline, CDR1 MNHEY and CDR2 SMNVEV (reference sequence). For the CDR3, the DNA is TGTGCCAGCAGAGGGGGATACAATGAGCAGTTCTTC. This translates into CASRGGYNEQFF.

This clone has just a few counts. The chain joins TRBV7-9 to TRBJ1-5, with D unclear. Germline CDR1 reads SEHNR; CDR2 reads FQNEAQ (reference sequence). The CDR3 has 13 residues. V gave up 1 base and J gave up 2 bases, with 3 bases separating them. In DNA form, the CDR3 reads TGTGCCAGCAGCTTAGATGGCAATCAGCCCCAGCATTTT. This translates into CASSLDGNQPQHF. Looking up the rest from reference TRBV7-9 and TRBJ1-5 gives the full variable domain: DTGVSQNPRHKITKRGQNVTFRCDPISEHNRLYWYRQTLGQGPEFLTYFQNEAQLEKSRLLSDRFSAERPKGSFSTLEIQRTEQGDSAMYLCASSLDGNQPQHFGDGTRLSIL.

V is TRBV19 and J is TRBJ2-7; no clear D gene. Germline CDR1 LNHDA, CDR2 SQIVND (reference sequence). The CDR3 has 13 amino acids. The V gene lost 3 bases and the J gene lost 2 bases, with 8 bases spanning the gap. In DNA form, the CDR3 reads TGTGCCAGTAGTATCACCACAACCTACGAGCAGTACTTC. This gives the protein CASSITTTYEQYF.

CDR3 nucleotide sequence: TGTGCCAGCAGCCCACGGACCGGGAACGAGCAGTACTTC. As protein: CASSPRTGNEQYF. The gene calls are TRBV28 and TRBJ2-7; D is perhaps TRBD2 (5 bases). The germline V gene encodes CDR1 MDHEN and CDR2 SYDVKM. CDR3 length: 13 amino acids. V was shortened by 6 bases and J by 5 bases, with 14 bases between the two germline ends.

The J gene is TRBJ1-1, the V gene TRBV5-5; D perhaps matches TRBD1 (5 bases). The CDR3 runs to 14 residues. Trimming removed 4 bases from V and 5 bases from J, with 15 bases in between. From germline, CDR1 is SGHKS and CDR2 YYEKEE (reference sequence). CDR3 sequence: CASSPYAGGTEAFF. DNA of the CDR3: TGTGCCAGCAGCCCCTACGCGGGGGGGACTGAAGCTTTCTTT.

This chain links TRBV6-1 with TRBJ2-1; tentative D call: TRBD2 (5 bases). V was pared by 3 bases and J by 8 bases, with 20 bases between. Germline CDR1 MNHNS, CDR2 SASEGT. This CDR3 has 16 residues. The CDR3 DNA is TGTGCCAGCAGTGAGGGTATGGGGAGACTGCCGGATGAGCAGTTCTTC. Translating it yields CASSEGMGRLPDEQFF.

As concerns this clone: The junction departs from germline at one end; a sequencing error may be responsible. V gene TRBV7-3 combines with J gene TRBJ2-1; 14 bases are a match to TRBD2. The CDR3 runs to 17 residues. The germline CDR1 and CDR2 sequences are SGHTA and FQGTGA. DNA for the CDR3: TGTGCCAACAGCTCCGGACTAGCGGGGGGCCGTTACAATGAGCAGTTCTTC. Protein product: CANSSGLAGGRYNEQFF.

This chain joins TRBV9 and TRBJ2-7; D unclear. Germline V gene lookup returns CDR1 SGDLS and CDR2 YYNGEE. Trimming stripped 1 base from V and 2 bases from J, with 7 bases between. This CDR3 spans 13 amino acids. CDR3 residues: CASSVKSAYEQYF. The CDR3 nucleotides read TGTGCCAGCAGCGTAAAGTCAGCCTACGAGCAGTACTTC.